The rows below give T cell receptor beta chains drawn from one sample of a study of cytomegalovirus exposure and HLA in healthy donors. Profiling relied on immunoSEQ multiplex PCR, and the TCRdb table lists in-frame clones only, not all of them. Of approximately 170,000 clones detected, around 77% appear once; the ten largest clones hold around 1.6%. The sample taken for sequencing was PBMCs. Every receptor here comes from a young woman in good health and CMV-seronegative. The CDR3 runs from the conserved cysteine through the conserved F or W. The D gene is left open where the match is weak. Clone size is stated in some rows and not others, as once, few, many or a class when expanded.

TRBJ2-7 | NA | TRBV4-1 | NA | TGCGCCAGCAGCCAAGGGAGCTCCTACGAGCAGTACTTC | CASSQGSSYEQYF
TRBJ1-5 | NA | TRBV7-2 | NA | TGTGCCAGCAGCTCCTCGGGGTTGAACAATCAGCCCCAGCATTTT | CASSSSGLNNQPQHF
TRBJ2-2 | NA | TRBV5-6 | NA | TGTGCCAGCAGCTTGGCCTTCGTCAGGGACACCGGGGAGCTGTTTTTT | CASSLAFVRDTGELFF
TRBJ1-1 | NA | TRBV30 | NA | TGTGCCTTCAACGCCGGGGTCTCAGTGGCTGAAGCTTTCTTT | CAFNAGVSVAEAFF
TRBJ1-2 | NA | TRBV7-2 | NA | TGTGCCAGCAGCTTGGGGGCAGGGGTGTCGTTTGGCTACACCTTC | CASSLGAGVSFGYTF
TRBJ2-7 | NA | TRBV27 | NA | TGTGCCAGCAGTTCGCTAGCGCAATACGAGCAGTACTTC | CASSSLAQYEQYF
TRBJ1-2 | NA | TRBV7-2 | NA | TGTGCCAGCAGCTCTGGGCCCGTAGAAAGCTATGGCTACACCTTC | CASSSGPVESYGYTF
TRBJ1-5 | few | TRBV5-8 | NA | TGTGCCAGCAGCTTCTTGATCAGGTATCAGCCCCAGCATTTT | CASSFLIRYQPQHF
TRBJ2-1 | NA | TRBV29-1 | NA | TGCAGCGTTGGACTAATAGGGAATGAGCAGTTCTTC | CSVGLIGNEQFF
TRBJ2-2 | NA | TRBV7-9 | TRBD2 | TGTGCCAGCAGCTTACTAGCGGATAACACCGGGGAGCTGTTTTTT | CASSLLADNTGELFF
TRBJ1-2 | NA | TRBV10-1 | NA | TGCGCCAGCCCTAGTAAGGGGTTTGGCTACACCTTC | CASPSKGFGYTF
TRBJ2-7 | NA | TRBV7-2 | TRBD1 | TGTGCCAGCAGCCGCACAGGGGTTAGGGACGAGCAGTACTTC | CASSRTGVRDEQYF
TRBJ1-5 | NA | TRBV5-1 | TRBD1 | TGCGCCAGCAGCTCCGGACAGGGGCCCAATCAGCCCCAGCATTTT | CASSSGQGPNQPQHF
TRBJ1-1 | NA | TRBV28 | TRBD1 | TGTGCCAGCAGCTTGGGGCCCTTCGAGGGGGCAAACACTGAAGCTTTCTTT | CASSLGPFEGANTEAFF
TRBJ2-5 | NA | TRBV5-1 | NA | TGCGCCAGCAGCTTGCGGGAGACCCAGTACTTC | CASSLRETQYF
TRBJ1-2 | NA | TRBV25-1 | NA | TGTGCCAGCAGTGAATTGGGGCAGGGGAGGGGCTATGGCTACACCTTC | CASSELGQGRGYGYTF
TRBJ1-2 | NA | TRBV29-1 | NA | TGCAGCGTTTCAACGGGTGATAATCGCTACACCTTC | CSVSTGDNRYTF
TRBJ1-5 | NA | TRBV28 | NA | TGTGCCAGCAGGCCAGGTGATCAGCCCCAGCATTTT | CASRPGDQPQHF
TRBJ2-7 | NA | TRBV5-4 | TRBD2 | TGTGCCAGCAGCTTTAGCGGGGGGGCGCGCGAGCAGTACTTC | CASSFSGGAREQYF
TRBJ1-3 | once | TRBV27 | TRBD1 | TGTGCCAGCAGGCCAGGGGGGTCTGGAAACACCATATATTTT | CASRPGGSGNTIYF
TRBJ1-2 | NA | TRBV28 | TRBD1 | TGTGCCAGCAGTTTTATGGGACAGGGTTTTGGCTACACCTTC | CASSFMGQGFGYTF
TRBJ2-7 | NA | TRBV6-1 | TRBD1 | TGTGCCAGCAGTGAAGGACAGGGGGCCGCCGAGCAGTACTTC | CASSEGQGAAEQYF
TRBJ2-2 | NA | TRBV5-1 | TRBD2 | TGCGCCAGCAGCTTGCCAGCGGGGCCCGGGGAGCTGTTTTTT | CASSLPAGPGELFF
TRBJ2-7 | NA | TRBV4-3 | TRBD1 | TGCGCCAGCAGCCAAGGGACAGGGGTCTACGAGCAGTACTTC | CASSQGTGVYEQYF
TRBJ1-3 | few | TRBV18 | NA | TGTGCCAGCTCACCAGCACAGGGTGACTCTGGAAACACCATATATTTT | CASSPAQGDSGNTIYF
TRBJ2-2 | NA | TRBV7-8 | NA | TGTGCCAGCAGCTTAGATCGGACAGTGATGCGTACCGGGGAGCTGTTTTTT | CASSLDRTVMRTGELFF
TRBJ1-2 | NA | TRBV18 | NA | TGTGCCAGCTCTCGGCAGAGGTCGGGGAACGGTAACTATGGCTACACCTTC | CASSRQRSGNGNYGYTF
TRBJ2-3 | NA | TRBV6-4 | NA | TGTGCCAGCAGTCTTAGCGACACAGATACGCAGTATTTT | CASSLSDTDTQYF
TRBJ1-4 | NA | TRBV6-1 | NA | TGTGCCAGCACTCGATGGGAGGGTGAAAAACTGTTTTTT | CASTRWEGEKLFF
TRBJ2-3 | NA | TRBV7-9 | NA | TGTGCCAGCAGCTTAGAACTAGTCACAGATACGCAGTATTTT | CASSLELVTDTQYF
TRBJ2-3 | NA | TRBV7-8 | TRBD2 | TGTGCCAGCAGCCTCCCCCCCAGACTAGCGGGGGATCGGGATACGCAGTATTTT | CASSLPPRLAGDRDTQYF
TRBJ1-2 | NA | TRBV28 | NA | TGTGCCAGCCACCGGTCCGGCTATGGCTACACCTTC | CASHRSGYGYTF
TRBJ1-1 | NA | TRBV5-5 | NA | TGTGCCAGCAGCTTGGGCCCAGCGGGTTCCACTGAAGCTTTCTTT | CASSLGPAGSTEAFF
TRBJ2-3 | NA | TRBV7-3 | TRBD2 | TGTGCCAGCAGCCCGGGACTAGCGTCAGATACGCAGTATTTT | CASSPGLASDTQYF
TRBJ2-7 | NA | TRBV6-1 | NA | TGTGCCAGCAGTGATGGGGGCCGGAAGTACTTC | CASSDGGRKYF
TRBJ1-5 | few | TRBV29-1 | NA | TGCAGCGTTGAAATCTTAGACATTGTTAAGCCCCAGCATTTT | CSVEILDIVKPQHF
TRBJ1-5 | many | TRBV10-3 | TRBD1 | TGTGCCATGCACGCAGCGAGACTCGACAGGGGGTACAATCAGCCCCAGCATTTT | CAMHAARLDRGYNQPQHF
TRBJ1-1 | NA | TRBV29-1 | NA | TGCAGCGTTGAATTTGAGGGTCTGGGGAACACTGAAGCTTTCTTT | CSVEFEGLGNTEAFF
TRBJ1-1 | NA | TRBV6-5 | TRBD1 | TGTGCCAGCAGTTACCAGGGGGCGAACACTGAAGCTTTCTTT | CASSYQGANTEAFF
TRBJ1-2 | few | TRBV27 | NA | TGTGCCAGCAGCCCTATCCCCGGTTATGGCTACACCTTC | CASSPIPGYGYTF
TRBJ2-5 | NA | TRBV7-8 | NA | TGTGCCAGCAGCTCCACGGGGGCGGGGGAAGAGACCCAGTACTTC | CASSSTGAGEETQYF
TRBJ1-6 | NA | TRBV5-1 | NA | TGCGCCAGCAGCTTGCCGGCGGAGAATTCACCCCTCCACTTT | CASSLPAENSPLHF
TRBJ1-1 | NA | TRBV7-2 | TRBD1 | TGTGCCAGCAGCTCTGGACAGGGGTTCACTGAAGCTTTCTTT | CASSSGQGFTEAFF
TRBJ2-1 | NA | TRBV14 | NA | TGTGCCAGCAGGAGTGGGGCATGGCAGTTCTTC | CASRSGAWQFF
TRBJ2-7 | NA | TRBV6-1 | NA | TGTGCCAGCAGTGAAACAGTGACCTACGAGCAGTACTTC | CASSETVTYEQYF
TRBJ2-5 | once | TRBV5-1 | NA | TGCGCCAGCAGCTCTTTGACAGGGAGGAGTGAGACCCAGTACTTC | CASSSLTGRSETQYF
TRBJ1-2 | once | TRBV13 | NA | TGTGCCAGCAGCTTTTCGGGGAGTGGGCCCTATGGCTACACCTTC | CASSFSGSGPYGYTF
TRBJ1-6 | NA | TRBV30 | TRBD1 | TGTGCCTGGAACGGACAGGAGAATTCACCCCTCCACTTT | CAWNGQENSPLHF
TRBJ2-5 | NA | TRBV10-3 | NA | TGTGCCATCAGTGAGTCTACAGAACAAGAGACCCAGTACTTC | CAISESTEQETQYF
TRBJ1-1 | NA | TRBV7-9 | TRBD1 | TGTGCCAGCAGCTTAGTACAGGGGGTTCCGGAAGCTTTCTTT | CASSLVQGVPEAFF
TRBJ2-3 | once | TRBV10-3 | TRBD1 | TGTGCCATCAGTGAAAGGGGGACAGTAACAGATACGCAGTATTTT | CAISERGTVTDTQYF
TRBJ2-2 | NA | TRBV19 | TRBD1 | TGTGCCAGTAGTAGACAGGGGTCGAACACCGGGGAGCTGTTTTTT | CASSRQGSNTGELFF
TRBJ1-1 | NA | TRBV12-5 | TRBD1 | TGTGCTAGTGGTTTGCGAGTGACAGGGAAAAAAAGGACTGAAGCTTTCTTT | CASGLRVTGKKRTEAFF
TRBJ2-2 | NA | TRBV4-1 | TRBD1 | TGCGCCAGCAGCCGAGGACAGGGTGCCACCGGGGAGCTGTTTTTT | CASSRGQGATGELFF